This paragraph reports one T cell receptor (beta chain). The sample comes from a study of blood T cell repertoires in COVID-19. The V gene's germline CDR1 is LGHNT and CDR2 FRNRAP. This CDR3 contains 15 residues. The V gene end was trimmed by 3 bases and the J gene end by 6 bases; junction bases not matched to a gene: 8. The protocol was immunoSEQ multiplex PCR, while the TCRdb copy is restricted to in-frame clones and leaves out a portion. The sample lists around 70,000 clones; around 70% were seen once. The sequence derives from a man in his sixties or seventies with acute or convalescent COVID-19. V and J are TRBV12-5 and TRBJ2-1, with TRBD1 matching 7 bases. Sequenced material: peripheral blood. Here the CDR3 reads CASGLGTEKINEQFF. CDR3 coding DNA: TGTGCTAGTGGTTTAGGGACAGAGAAAATCAATGAGCAGTTCTTC.